These T cell receptor beta chains were read from a single sample in a study of PD-L1 blockade in urothelial cancer. Profiling relied on immunoSEQ multiplex PCR, and the TCRdb table lists in-frame clones only, not all of them. The sample includes some 25,000 clones, roughly 84% seen only once; the top ten take 9.6%. The sequencing used PBMCs, collected around atezolizumab (anti-PD-L1) treatment. Receptors originate from a man in his 70s with urothelial cancer. Both conserved end residues are part of each CDR3. Each record gives: D gene, J gene, clone size, V gene, CDR3 protein, CDR3 DNA. The D gene is left open where the match is weak. A row's size may be missing; if present it is once, few, many or a size class.

.	TRBJ1-2	.	TRBV7-2	CASSLTAAYGYTF	TGTGCCAGCAGCTTGACAGCAGCCTATGGCTACACCTTC
.	TRBJ1-4	.	TRBV28	CASSLPGSLTSTNEKLFF	TGTGCCAGCAGTTTACCAGGGTCTTTAACCTCAACTAATGAAAAACTGTTTTTT
.	TRBJ1-1	few	TRBV10-2	CASSEEAMNTEAFF	TGCGCCAGCAGTGAGGAGGCCATGAACACTGAAGCTTTCTTT
TRBD2	TRBJ2-5	.	TRBV5-1	CASSISGVETQYF	TGCGCCAGCAGCATTAGCGGGGTAGAGACTCAGTACTTC
TRBD2	TRBJ2-5	once	TRBV5-1	CASSAGLVSYQETQYF	TGCGCCAGCAGCGCGGGACTAGTCTCGTACCAAGAGACCCAGTACTTC
TRBD2	TRBJ2-7	.	TRBV9	CASSPWTSGHYEQYF	TGTGCCAGCAGCCCATGGACTAGCGGGCACTACGAGCAGTACTTC
.	TRBJ2-7	.	TRBV30	CAWRRGSSYEQYF	TGTGCCTGGAGGAGAGGGAGCTCCTACGAGCAGTACTTC
.	TRBJ1-5	.	TRBV6-5	CASSYSPEQSQPQHF	TGTGCCAGCAGTTACTCGCCGGAGCAAAGTCAGCCCCAGCATTTT
TRBD1	TRBJ1-4	.	TRBV7-2	CASRLTGENEKLFF	TGTGCCAGCAGACTGACAGGGGAGAACGAAAAACTGTTTTTT
TRBD2	TRBJ2-5	once	TRBV28	CASKIASGYQETQYF	TGTGCCAGCAAGATCGCTAGCGGGTACCAAGAGACCCAGTACTTC
TRBD2	TRBJ2-1	.	TRBV10-1	CASSEGLAGDNYNEQFF	TGCGCCAGCAGTGAAGGACTAGCGGGAGATAATTACAATGAGCAGTTCTTC
.	TRBJ2-1	.	TRBV7-2	CASSFSGPNEQFF	TGTGCCAGCAGCTTTAGCGGTCCCAATGAGCAGTTCTTC
TRBD1	TRBJ2-3	.	TRBV18	CASSPGQSTDTQYF	TGTGCCAGCTCTCCGGGACAGAGCACAGATACGCAGTATTTT
.	TRBJ1-4	once	TRBV19	CASSWTTSNEKLFF	TGTGCCAGTAGTTGGACTACTTCTAATGAAAAACTGTTTTTT
TRBD1	TRBJ1-2	once	TRBV10-2	CASRDPDRDHGYTF	TGCGCCAGCAGGGATCCGGACAGGGACCATGGCTACACCTTC
TRBD1	TRBJ2-6	.	TRBV28	CASSLGTGLLGGANVLTF	TGTGCCAGCAGTTTAGGGACAGGCCTCTTGGGAGGGGCCAACGTCCTGACTTTC
.	TRBJ2-1	.	TRBV27	CASSSRQFF	TGTGCCAGCAGTTCCAGGCAGTTCTTC
.	TRBJ2-7	.	TRBV28	CASSRLANSYEQYF	TGTGCCAGCAGTCGGCTAGCAAATTCCTACGAGCAGTACTTC
TRBD2	TRBJ2-7	.	TRBV18	CASSFTSGGVYEQYF	TGTGCCAGCTCATTTACTAGCGGAGGGGTTTACGAGCAGTACTTC
.	TRBJ1-4	.	TRBV19	CASSMGENEKLFF	TGTGCCAGTAGTATGGGCGAGAATGAAAAACTGTTTTTT
.	TRBJ2-7	.	TRBV5-5	CASSLSGRGYEQYF	TGTGCCAGCAGCTTGTCAGGCAGGGGATACGAGCAGTACTTC
TRBD2	TRBJ2-1	.	TRBV7-9	CASSLPPGLAGVNEQFF	TGTGCCAGCAGCCTACCTCCCGGACTAGCGGGAGTCAATGAGCAGTTCTTC
TRBD2	TRBJ2-5	.	TRBV30	CAWSVAGGLEETQYF	TGTGCCTGGAGTGTAGCGGGGGGGCTGGAAGAGACCCAGTACTTC
TRBD2	TRBJ2-3	.	TRBV4-1	CASSQDKALGAGVVDTQYF	TGCGCCAGCAGCCAAGATAAGGCTCTGGGAGCGGGAGTTGTAGATACGCAGTATTTT
TRBD1	TRBJ1-2	.	TRBV5-4	CASSSKQGANYGYTF	TGTGCCAGCAGCTCGAAACAGGGGGCAAACTATGGCTACACCTTC
.	TRBJ1-3	.	TRBV11-2	CASSFNGGAGNTIYF	TGTGCCAGCAGCTTCAACGGGGGGGCTGGAAACACCATATATTTT
.	TRBJ2-1	.	TRBV10-3	CAISDTRLAYNEQFF	TGTGCCATCAGTGATACTAGGCTGGCCTACAATGAGCAGTTCTTC
.	TRBJ2-7	.	TRBV28	CASNPGTYEQYF	TGTGCCAGCAACCCAGGAACCTACGAGCAGTACTTC
TRBD1	TRBJ2-1	few	TRBV18	CASSPGQGVSYNEQFF	TGTGCCAGCTCACCCGGACAGGGTGTATCCTACAATGAGCAGTTCTTC
.	TRBJ1-2	.	TRBV7-2	CASRAGERGYTF	TGTGCCAGCAGGGCAGGGGAACGAGGCTACACCTTC
.	TRBJ2-7	once	TRBV28	CASSFGRVGYEQYF	TGTGCCAGCAGTTTTGGGAGAGTAGGTTACGAGCAGTACTTC
.	TRBJ2-6	.	TRBV19	CASSRYLSGANVLTF	TGTGCCAGTAGTCGGTATCTCTCTGGGGCCAACGTCCTGACTTTC
.	TRBJ1-5	.	TRBV7-9	CASSLTGGQPQHF	TGTGCCAGCAGCCTCACCGGGGGGCAGCCCCAGCATTTT
TRBD1	TRBJ2-1	.	TRBV18	CASSPRDRTNNEQFF	TGTGCCAGCTCACCCCGGGACAGGACCAACAATGAGCAGTTCTTC
.	TRBJ1-2	.	TRBV7-2	CASSLPGRNYGYTF	TGTGCCAGCAGCTTACCGGGTCGTAACTATGGCTACACCTTC
TRBD2	TRBJ2-7	.	TRBV5-1	CASSLGLAHEQYF	TGCGCCAGCAGCTTGGGACTAGCCCACGAGCAGTACTTC
.	TRBJ2-5	.	TRBV5-4	CASSLAGPGETQYF	TGTGCCAGCAGCTTGGCAGGGCCTGGTGAGACCCAGTACTTC
TRBD2	TRBJ2-1	.	TRBV6-5	CASSYFRAGSMDEQFF	TGTGCCAGCAGTTACTTTCGAGCGGGAAGTATGGATGAGCAGTTCTTC
TRBD2	TRBJ2-3	.	TRBV9	CASSPKTSRRTDTQYF	TGTGCCAGCAGCCCGAAGACTAGCCGACGCACAGATACGCAGTATTTT
TRBD1	TRBJ2-7	.	TRBV29-1	CSVEDRKSYEQYF	TGCAGCGTTGAGGACAGGAAATCCTACGAGCAGTACTTC